Presented here are 4 T cell receptor beta chains from one specimen sequenced in a study of shared clonotypes between healthy human individuals. Using immunoSEQ multiplex PCR, the repertoire was profiled, and TCRdb retains in-frame clones only, with some absent. The table records around 2.1 million clones, about 92% of them present only once. Terminally differentiated effector memory CD45RA+ cells were excluded by CCR7 positive selection of CD45RO-negative cells. The sample consisted of naive CD8+ T cells from PBMCs. The origin of the receptors is a man between 18 and 29 years old in good health. Some clones in this sample may be carry-over from other donors' samples.

For this clone: The sample contains more than one DNA sequence encoding this CDR3. The chain employs TRBV9 and TRBJ1-1; D may be TRBD1 (5 bases). Germline V gene lookup returns CDR1 SGDLS and CDR2 YYNGEE. V lost 0 bases to trimming and J lost 0 bases, with 12 bases between them. The CDR3 totals 16 residues. In DNA, the CDR3 is TGTGCCAGCAGCGTAGCCGGGACGGGATTGAACACTGAAGCTTTCTTT. This codes for CASSVAGTGLNTEAFF.

Concerning this clone itself: Other DNA sequences from this sample encode an identical CDR3 as well. The J gene is TRBJ2-7, the V gene TRBV9, with 10 bases fitting TRBD1. This CDR3 has 15 amino acids. CDR1 SGDLS and CDR2 YYNGEE come from the germline V gene. The V and J ends lost 3 bases and 4 bases, in that order; junction bases with no gene match: 7. This CDR3 reads CASSAAGTGAYEQYF. CDR3 nucleotide sequence: TGTGCCAGCAGCGCGGCCGGGACAGGGGCTTACGAGCAGTACTTC.

This rearrangement joins TRBV6-6 to TRBJ2-7; 7 bases line up with TRBD2. Trimming took 8 bases from V and 5 from J; bases not matched to a gene: 9. CDR3 length equals 13 residues. Germline V CDR1 and CDR2: MNHNY, SVGAGI (reference sequence). CDR3 in DNA: TGTGCCAGCTTCGCGGGAGCGGAACACGAGCAGTACTTC. Its translation is CASFAGAEHEQYF.

With respect to this clone: This CDR3 is missing its conserved last phenylalanine or tryptophan, likely due to a read error. The limits of the CDR3 on the DNA are not certain, so only TCRdb's listed CDR3 is given. V and J are TRBV28 and TRBJ2-7; the table's D call TRBD1 went unverified against the DNA. Both ends counted, the CDR3 spans 14 residues. CDR1 MDHEN and CDR2 SYDVKM come from the germline V gene. The CDR3: CASSLSQPGQAVSI.